This T cell receptor (beta chain) is drawn from a study of OX40 agonist ivuxolimab in advanced cancers. Measured with immunoSEQ multiplex PCR; TCRdb has only the in-frame clones, and not every one. Of some 90,000 clones in the sample, less than 95% are singletons; the top ten hold roughly 1.6%. Germline CDR1 MNHEY, CDR2 SVGAGI. This CDR3 has 13 amino acids. V lost 4 bases and J lost 12, with 15 bases in between. Sequenced material: CD4+ or CD8+ T cells sorted from blood, taken in a trial of the OX40 agonist ivuxolimab. The rearrangement uses TRBV6-5 and TRBJ1-4, with D uncertain. This clonotype was sampled from an adult with an advanced solid tumor such as melanoma, head and neck, liver or kidney cancer. This CDR3 reads CASSSPSSSELFF. CDR3 DNA sequence: TGTGCCAGCAGTTCCCCGTCTTCATCGGAACTGTTTTTT.